The 13 T cell receptor beta chains given below trace back to one sample, sequenced in a study of beta chain features in type 1 diabetes. What was sequenced were expressed TCRB transcripts, since all of the isolated RNA had been reverse transcribed. Profiled with immunoSEQ multiplex PCR; TCRdb holds only in-frame clones, not every one. The sample lists about 230,000 clones, around 10% occurring once. Sequencing was done on a sample of naive CD4+ T cells from blood. Receptor source: a woman aged 18-35 years in good health.

The V call is TRBV13, the J call TRBJ2-3; 8 nucleotides line up with TRBD1. The CDR3 is 15 amino acids. Per the germline V gene, CDR1 is PRHDT and CDR2 is FYEKMQ (reference sequence). The V segment lost 5 bases and the J segment 3 bases; nucleotides outside the gene matches: 7. The CDR3 protein is CASSATGGGTDTQYF. Written as DNA, the CDR3 is TGTGCCAGCAGCGCAACAGGGGGAGGTACAGATACGCAGTATTTT.

The chain is built from TRBV18 and TRBJ1-4, with TRBD1 matching 9 bases. This CDR3 spans 14 amino acids. Trimming took 3 bases from V and 7 from J; bases not matched to a gene: 3. The germline V gene has CDR1 KGHSH and CDR2 LQKENI. This CDR3 is CASSPGQGGEKLFF. The CDR3 DNA follows: TGTGCCAGCTCACCGGGACAGGGAGGTGAAAAACTGTTTTTT.

This clone was counted only a few times. The V gene is TRBV11-2, the J gene TRBJ1-1; D is perhaps TRBD1 (5 bases). CDR1 SGHAT and CDR2 FQNNGV come from the germline V gene. The V end was cut by 6 bases, the J end by 11 bases, with 28 bases between. The CDR3 consists of 16 residues. The CDR3 bases are TGTGCCAGCAGTATTACTCTCCTAAAGGGGCAGGTTCACGCTTTCTTT. Protein: CASSITLLKGQVHAFF.

This clone was detected a few times. The chain has TRBV30 and TRBJ1-2; 7 bases align to TRBD1. This CDR3 comprises 14 residues. Germline V gives CDR1 GTSNPN, CDR2 SVGIG (reference sequence). Germline trimming cut 3 bases from V and 4 bases from J; bases unmatched to any gene: 8. CDR3 DNA: TGTGCCTGGAGAGACAGGGTGGGAGCCTATGGCTACACCTTC. Translating gives CAWRDRVGAYGYTF. The full variable domain, rest sourced from reference TRBV30 and TRBJ1-2, is SQTIHQWPATLVQPVGSPLSLECTVEGTSNPNLYWYRQAAGRGLQLLFYSVGIGQISSEVPQNLSASRPQDRQFILSSKKLLLSDSGFYLCAWRDRVGAYGYTFGSGTRLTVV.

Only a few counts were recorded for this clone. The rearrangement links TRBV5-5 to TRBJ2-2; perhaps TRBD1 as D (6 bases). Germline assignment: CDR1 SGHKS and CDR2 YYEKEE (reference sequence). There are 15 residues in the CDR3. Trimming removed 1 base at V and 5 bases at J, with 12 bases between. This CDR3 reads CASSLQGPGTGELFF. For the CDR3, the DNA is TGTGCCAGCAGCTTGCAGGGGCCTGGGACCGGGGAGCTGTTTTTT.

This clone was recorded a few times. This chain links TRBV18 with TRBJ1-1; maybe TRBD1 (5 bases). Germline V gives CDR1 KGHSH, CDR2 LQKENI. The CDR3 extends over 15 amino acids. The V end lost 0 bases, the J end lost 1 base, and 9 bases lay between the germline ends. CDR3 DNA sequence: TGTGCCAGCTCACCACCCTCGACAGCGAACACTGAAGCTTTCTTT. Translated: CASSPPSTANTEAFF.

This clone came up a few times. The chain uses TRBV19 and TRBJ2-7; TRBD2 aligns across 9 bases. V lost 7 bases, J lost 0 bases, and 4 bases stayed unmatched. The germline V gene has CDR1 LNHDA and CDR2 SQIVND (reference sequence). The CDR3 length is 14 residues. The CDR3 sequence: CASNQAGGSYEQYF. The CDR3 DNA reads TGTGCCAGTAACCAAGCGGGAGGCTCCTACGAGCAGTACTTC.

There are a few counts of this clone. This CDR3 is CASSLVEGGNTEAFF. As DNA, the CDR3 is TGTGCCAGCAGCTTGGTCGAGGGAGGGAACACTGAAGCTTTCTTT. The chain has TRBV7-9 and TRBJ1-1; no clear D gene. V shed 3 bases and J shed 1 base, with 12 bases lying between them. Germline V gives CDR1 SEHNR, CDR2 FQNEAQ (reference sequence). The CDR3 spans 15 residues.

The CDR3 DNA follows: TGTGCCAGCAGTGAACAACTCTATGGCTACACCTTC. Translating gives CASSEQLYGYTF. V gene TRBV2 combines with J gene TRBJ1-2; the D is unclear. CDR1 SNHLY and CDR2 FYNNEI come from the germline V gene. The ends were cut back, 2 bases at V and 4 bases at J, with 5 bases in the middle. The CDR3 has 12 amino acids.

This clone was seen a few times. The rearrangement uses TRBV7-9 and TRBJ2-5, with TRBD2 identical over 11 bases. CDR1 and CDR2 (germline): SEHNR, FQNEAQ (reference sequence). The CDR3 is 15 residues long. Trimming at V came to 6 bases and at J to 2 bases, leaving 5 bases not matched to a gene. In DNA form, the CDR3 reads TGTGCCAGCAGGCCCGGGACTAGCGGACAAGAGACCCAGTACTTC. It specifies CASRPGTSGQETQYF.

J is TRBJ2-1 and V is TRBV6-5, with TRBD2 as a possible D gene (6 bases). V lost 4 bases and J lost 4, with 14 bases in between. The CDR3 extends over 15 amino acids. Germline lookup yields CDR1 MNHEY and CDR2 SVGAGI. The CDR3 nucleotides read TGTGCCAGCAGTTCGCTAGCGCAAAGTTACAATGAGCAGTTCTTC. Its protein product is CASSSLAQSYNEQFF.

This clone was seen only a few times. V is TRBV7-2 and J is TRBJ1-4; no definite D call. CDR3 size: 16 residues. Germline V CDR1 and CDR2: SGHTA, FQGNSA. Trimming removed 5 bases at V and 4 bases at J, with 17 bases between. The CDR3, as DNA: TGTGCCAGCAGCGAGCCTGTCGCAGGTGTTAATGAAAAACTGTTTTTT. This codes for CASSEPVAGVNEKLFF.

This clone showed up many times. The chain employs TRBV4-1 and TRBJ1-1; D remains ambiguous. Germline lookup yields CDR1 MGHRA and CDR2 YSYEKL. The CDR3 loop spans 15 amino acids. Deletions cut 0 bases from V and 1 base from J, with 9 bases between. CDR3 DNA: TGCGCCAGCAGCCAAGATGAGTCGAGGAACACTGAAGCTTTCTTT. Translating gives CASSQDESRNTEAFF.